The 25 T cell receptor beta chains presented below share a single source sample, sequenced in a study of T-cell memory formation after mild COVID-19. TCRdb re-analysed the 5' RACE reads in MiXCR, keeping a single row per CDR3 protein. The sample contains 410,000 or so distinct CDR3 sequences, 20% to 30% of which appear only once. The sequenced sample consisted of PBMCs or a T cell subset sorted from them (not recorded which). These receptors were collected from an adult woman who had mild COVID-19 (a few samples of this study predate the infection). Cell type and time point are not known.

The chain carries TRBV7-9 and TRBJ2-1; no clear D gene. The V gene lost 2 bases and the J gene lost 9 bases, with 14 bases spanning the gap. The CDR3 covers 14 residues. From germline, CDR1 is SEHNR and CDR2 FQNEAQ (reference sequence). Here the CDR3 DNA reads TGTGCCAGCAGCTTATTGGTCCAGCGCGGTGAGCAGTTCTTC. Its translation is CASSLLVQRGEQFF.

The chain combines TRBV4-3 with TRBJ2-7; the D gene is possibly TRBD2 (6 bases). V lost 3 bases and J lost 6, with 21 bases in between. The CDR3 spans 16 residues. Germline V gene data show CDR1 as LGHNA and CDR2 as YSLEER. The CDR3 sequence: CASSQVGPGDWGEQYF. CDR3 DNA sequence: TGCGCCAGCAGCCAGGTGGGTCCGGGGGACTGGGGCGAGCAGTACTTC.

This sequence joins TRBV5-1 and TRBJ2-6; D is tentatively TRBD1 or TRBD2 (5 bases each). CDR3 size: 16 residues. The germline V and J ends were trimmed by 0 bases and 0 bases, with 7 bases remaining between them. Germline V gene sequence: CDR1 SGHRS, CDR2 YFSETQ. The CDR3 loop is CASSLEGTSGANVLTF. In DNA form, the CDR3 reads TGCGCCAGCAGCTTGGAGGGGACCTCTGGGGCCAACGTCCTGACTTTC.

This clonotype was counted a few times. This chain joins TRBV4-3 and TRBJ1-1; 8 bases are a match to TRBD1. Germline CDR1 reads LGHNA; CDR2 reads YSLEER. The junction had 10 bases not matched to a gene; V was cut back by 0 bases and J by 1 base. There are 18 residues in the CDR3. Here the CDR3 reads CASSQEGPGGAGNTEAFF. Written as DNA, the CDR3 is TGCGCCAGCAGCCAAGAAGGCCCAGGGGGCGCCGGGAACACTGAAGCTTTCTTT.

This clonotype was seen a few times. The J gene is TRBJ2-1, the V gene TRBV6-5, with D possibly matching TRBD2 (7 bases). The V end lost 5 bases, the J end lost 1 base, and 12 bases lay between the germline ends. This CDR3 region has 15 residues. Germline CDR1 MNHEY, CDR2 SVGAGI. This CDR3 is CASSHREGSYNEQFF. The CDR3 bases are TGTGCCAGCAGTCACAGGGAGGGTTCCTACAATGAGCAGTTCTTC.

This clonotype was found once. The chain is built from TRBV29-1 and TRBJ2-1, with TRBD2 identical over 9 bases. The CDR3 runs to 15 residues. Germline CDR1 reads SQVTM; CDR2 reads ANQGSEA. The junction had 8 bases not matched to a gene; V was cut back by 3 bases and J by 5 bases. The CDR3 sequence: CSVEFPGLAHNEQFF. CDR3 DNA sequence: TGCAGCGTTGAGTTCCCGGGACTAGCTCACAATGAGCAGTTCTTC.

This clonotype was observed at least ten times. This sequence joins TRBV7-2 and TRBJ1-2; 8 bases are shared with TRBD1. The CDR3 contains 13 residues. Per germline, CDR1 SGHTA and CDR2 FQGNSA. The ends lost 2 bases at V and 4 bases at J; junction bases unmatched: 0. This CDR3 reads CASSLQGAYGYTF. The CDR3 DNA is TGTGCCAGCAGCTTACAGGGGGCCTATGGCTACACCTTC.

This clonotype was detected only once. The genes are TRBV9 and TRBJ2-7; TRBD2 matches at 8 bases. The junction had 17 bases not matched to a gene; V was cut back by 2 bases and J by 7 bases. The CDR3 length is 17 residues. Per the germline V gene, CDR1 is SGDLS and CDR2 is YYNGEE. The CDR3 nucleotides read TGTGCCAGCAGCGTGGGGACTAGAAGTCCCGATCGGGGTGAGCAGTACTTC. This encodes CASSVGTRSPDRGEQYF.

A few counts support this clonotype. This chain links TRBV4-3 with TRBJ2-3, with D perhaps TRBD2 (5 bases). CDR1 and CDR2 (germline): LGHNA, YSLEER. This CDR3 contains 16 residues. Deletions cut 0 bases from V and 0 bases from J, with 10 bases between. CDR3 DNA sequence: TGCGCCAGCAGCCAAGAGGAGGCAACTAGCACAGATACGCAGTATTTT. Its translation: CASSQEEATSTDTQYF.

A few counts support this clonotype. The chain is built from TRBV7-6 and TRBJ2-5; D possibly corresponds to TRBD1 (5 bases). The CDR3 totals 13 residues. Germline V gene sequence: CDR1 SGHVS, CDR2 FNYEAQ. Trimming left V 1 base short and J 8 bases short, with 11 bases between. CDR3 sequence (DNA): TGTGCCAGCAGCTTAGTCCGAGGACAAACCCAGTACTTC. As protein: CASSLVRGQTQYF.

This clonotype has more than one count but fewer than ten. The CDR3, as DNA: TGCGCCAGCAGCTTGTCAGGGGACAGAGGGGAAAAACTGTTTTTT. This encodes CASSLSGDRGEKLFF. The chain couples TRBV5-1 to TRBJ1-4; 7 nucleotides agree with TRBD1. Germline CDR1 is SGHRS and CDR2 is YFSETQ. Trimming cost V 1 base and J 8 bases; bases outside gene matches: 8. The CDR3 has 15 residues.

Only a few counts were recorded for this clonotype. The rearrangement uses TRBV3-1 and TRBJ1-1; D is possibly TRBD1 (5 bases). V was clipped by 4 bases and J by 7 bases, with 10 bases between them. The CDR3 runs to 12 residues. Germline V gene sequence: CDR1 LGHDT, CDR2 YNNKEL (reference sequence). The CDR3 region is CASSRGVSEAFF. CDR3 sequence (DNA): TGTGCCAGCAGCCGAGGGGTGAGTGAAGCTTTCTTT.

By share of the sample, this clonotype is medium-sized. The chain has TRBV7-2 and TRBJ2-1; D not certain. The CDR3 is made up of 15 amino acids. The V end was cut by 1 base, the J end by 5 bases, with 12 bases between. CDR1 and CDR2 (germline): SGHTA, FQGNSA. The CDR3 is CASSLVGGNDNEQFF. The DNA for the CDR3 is TGTGCCAGCAGCTTAGTTGGCGGAAACGACAATGAGCAGTTCTTC.

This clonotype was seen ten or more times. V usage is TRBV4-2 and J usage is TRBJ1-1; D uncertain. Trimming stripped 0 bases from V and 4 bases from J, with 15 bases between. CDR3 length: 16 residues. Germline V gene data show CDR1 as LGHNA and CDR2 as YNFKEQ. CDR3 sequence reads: CASSQDIGWESTEAFF. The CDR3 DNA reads TGTGCCAGCAGCCAAGATATAGGGTGGGAAAGCACTGAAGCTTTCTTT.

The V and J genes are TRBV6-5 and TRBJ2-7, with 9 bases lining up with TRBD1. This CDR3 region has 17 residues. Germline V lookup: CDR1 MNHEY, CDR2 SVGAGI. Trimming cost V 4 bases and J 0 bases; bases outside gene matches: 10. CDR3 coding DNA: TGTGCCAGCAGTTGGTCACCGCCGGGACAGGGCTCCTACGAGCAGTACTTC. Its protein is CASSWSPPGQGSYEQYF.

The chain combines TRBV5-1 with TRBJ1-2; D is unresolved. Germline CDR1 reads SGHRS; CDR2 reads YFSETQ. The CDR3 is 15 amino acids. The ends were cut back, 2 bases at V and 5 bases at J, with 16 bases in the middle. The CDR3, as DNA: TGCGCCAGCAGCTTACAGATGCAAAGTTTTTATGGCTACACCTTC. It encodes CASSLQMQSFYGYTF.

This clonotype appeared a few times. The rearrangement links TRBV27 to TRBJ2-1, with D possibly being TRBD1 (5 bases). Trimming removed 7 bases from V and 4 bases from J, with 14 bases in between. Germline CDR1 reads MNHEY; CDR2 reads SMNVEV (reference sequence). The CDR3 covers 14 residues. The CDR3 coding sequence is TGTGCCAGCACCCCCTGGGGCGGTTACAATGAGCAGTTCTTC. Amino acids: CASTPWGGYNEQFF.

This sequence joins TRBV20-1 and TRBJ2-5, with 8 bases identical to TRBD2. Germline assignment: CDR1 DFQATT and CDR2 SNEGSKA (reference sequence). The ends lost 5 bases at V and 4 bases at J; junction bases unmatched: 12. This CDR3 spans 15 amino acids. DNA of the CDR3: TGCAGTGCTTTTCCGTTCCGGGGGGGCCTAGAGACCCAGTACTTC. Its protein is CSAFPFRGGLETQYF.

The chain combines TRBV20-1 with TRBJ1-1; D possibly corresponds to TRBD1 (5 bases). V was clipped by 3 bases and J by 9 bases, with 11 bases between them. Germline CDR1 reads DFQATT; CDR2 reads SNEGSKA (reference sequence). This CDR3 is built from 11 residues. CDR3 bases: TGCAGTGCTAGCCAGGGTGGTAAAGCTTTCTTT. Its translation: CSASQGGKAFF.

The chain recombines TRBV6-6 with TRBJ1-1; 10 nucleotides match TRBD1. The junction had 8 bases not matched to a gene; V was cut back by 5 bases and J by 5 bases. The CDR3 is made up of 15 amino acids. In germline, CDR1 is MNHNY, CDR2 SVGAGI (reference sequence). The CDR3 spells CASSPSGQGFTEAFF. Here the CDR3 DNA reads TGTGCCAGCAGTCCCTCGGGACAGGGGTTTACTGAAGCTTTCTTT.

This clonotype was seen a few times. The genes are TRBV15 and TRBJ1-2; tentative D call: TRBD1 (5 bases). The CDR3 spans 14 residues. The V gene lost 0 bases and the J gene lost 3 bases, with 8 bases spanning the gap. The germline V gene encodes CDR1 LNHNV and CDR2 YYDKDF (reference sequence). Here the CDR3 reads CATSRDRTYYGYTF. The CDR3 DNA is TGTGCCACCAGCAGAGACAGGACATACTATGGCTACACCTTC. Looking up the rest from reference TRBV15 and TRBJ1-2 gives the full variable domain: DAMVIQNPRYQVTQFGKPVTLSCSQTLNHNVMYWYQQKSSQAPKLLFHYYDKDFNNEADTPDNFQSRRPNTSFCFLDIRSPGLGDTAMYLCATSRDRTYYGYTFGSGTRLTVV.

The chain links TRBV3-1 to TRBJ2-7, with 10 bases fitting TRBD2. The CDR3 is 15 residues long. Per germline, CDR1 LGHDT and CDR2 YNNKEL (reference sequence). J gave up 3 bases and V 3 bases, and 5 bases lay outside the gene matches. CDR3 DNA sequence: TGTGCCAGCAGCCACTCTAGCGGGGGTGGCTACGAGCAGTACTTC. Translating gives CASSHSSGGGYEQYF.

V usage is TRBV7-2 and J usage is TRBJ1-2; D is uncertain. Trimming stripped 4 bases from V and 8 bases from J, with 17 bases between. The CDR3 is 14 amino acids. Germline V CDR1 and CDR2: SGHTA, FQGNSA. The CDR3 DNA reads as TGTGCCAGCAGCTACCGAGGGAGGTCTGAAGGCTACACCTTC. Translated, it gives CASSYRGRSEGYTF.

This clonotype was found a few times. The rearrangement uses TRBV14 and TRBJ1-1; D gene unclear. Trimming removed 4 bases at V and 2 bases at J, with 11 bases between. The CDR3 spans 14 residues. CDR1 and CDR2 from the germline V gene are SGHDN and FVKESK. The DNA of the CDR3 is TGTGCCAGCAGCCGAAACAGCGGCAACACTGAAGCTTTCTTT. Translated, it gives CASSRNSGNTEAFF.

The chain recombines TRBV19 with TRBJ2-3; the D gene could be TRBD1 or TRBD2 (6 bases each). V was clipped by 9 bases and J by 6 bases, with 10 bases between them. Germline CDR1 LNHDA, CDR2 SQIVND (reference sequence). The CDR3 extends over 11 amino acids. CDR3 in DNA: TGTGCCAGCGGAGGGGGTGATACGCAGTATTTT. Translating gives CASGGGDTQYF.